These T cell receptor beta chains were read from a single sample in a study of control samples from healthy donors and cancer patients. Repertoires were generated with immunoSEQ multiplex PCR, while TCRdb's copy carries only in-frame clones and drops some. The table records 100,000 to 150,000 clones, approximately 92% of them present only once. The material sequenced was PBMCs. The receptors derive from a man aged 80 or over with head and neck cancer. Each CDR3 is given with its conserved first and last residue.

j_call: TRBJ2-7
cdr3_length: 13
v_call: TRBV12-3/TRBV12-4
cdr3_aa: CASREGHSYEQYF

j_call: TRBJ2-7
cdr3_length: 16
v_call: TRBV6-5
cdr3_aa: CASSYKGTDTYYEQYF

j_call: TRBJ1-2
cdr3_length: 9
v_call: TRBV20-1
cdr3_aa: CSARPFYTF

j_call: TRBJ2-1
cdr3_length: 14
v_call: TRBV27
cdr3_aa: CASSLRGGYNEQFF

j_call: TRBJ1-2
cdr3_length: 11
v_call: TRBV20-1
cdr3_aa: CSAPDRGGYTF

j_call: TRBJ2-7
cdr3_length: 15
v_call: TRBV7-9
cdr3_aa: CASSLSTELTYEQYF

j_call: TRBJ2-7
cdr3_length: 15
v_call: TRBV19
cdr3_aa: CASRGSGRETREQYF

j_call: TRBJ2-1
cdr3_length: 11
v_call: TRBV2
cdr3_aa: CAGWAGNEQFF

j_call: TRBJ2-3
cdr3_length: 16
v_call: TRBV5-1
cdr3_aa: CASSPRTSGSPDTQYF

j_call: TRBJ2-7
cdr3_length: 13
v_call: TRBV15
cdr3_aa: CATSRDRPYEQYF

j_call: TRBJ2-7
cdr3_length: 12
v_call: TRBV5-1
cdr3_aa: CASSDLLYEQYF

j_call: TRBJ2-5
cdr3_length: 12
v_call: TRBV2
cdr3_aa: CASSAGVETQYF

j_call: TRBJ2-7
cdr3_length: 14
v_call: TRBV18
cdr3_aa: CASSQDRGLFEQYF

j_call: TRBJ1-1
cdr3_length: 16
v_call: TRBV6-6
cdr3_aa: CASSRGTGLGNTEAFF

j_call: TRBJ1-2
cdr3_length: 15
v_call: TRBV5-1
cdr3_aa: CASSVPGQEPYGYTF

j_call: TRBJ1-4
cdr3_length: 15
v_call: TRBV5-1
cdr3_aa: CASSDGTGVNEKLFF

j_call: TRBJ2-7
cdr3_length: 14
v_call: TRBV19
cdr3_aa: CASSIQGPSYEQYF

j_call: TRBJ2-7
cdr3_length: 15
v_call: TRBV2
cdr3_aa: CASRGIGQGEDEQYF

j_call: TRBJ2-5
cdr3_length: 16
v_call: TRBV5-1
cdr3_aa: CASSSGGRGAAETQYF

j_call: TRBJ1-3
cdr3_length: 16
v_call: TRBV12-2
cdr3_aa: CASRLGPSGWWDTIYF

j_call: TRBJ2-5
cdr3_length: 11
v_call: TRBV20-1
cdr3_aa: CSAKKGETQYF

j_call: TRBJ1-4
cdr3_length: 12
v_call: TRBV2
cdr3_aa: CASSPSGEKLFF

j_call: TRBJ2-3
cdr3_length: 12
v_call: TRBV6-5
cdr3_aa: CASNPSADTQYF

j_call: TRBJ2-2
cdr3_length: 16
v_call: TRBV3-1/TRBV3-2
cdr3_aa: CASSHSPGPRPGELFF

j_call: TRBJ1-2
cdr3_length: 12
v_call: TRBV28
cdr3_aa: CASSFFHYGYTF

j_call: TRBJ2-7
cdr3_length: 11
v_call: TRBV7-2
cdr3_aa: CASSLGQGKYF

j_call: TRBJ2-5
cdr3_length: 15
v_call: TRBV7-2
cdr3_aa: CASSLTSGTMETQYF

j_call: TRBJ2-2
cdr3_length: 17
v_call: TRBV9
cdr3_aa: CASSPSLGGRASGELFF

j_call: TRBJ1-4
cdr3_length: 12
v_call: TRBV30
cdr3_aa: CAFEGFREKLFF

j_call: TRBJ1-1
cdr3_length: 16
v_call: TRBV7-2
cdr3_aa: CASSLAITRTDTEAFF

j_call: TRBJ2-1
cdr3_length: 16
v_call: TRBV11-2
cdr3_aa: CASRSGRARSYNEQFF

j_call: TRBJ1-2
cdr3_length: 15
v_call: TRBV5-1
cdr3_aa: CASSLVRAQGKGYTF

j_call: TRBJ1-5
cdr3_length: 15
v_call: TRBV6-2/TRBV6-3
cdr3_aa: CASSYSTHSNQPQHF

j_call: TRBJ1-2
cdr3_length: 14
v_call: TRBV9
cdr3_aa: CASSARAGDYGYTF

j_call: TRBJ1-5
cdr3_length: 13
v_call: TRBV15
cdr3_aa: CATRSRPDQPQHF

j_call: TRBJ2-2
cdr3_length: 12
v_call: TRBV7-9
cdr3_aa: CASSRSRGELFF

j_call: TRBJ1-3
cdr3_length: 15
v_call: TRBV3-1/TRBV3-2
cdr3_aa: CASSQETGSGNTIYF

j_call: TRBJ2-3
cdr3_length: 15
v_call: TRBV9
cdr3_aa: CASSVAPGGEDTQYF

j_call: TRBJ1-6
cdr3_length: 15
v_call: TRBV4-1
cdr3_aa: CASSQAGDSNSPLHF

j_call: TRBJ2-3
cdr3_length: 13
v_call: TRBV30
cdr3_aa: CAWSEGGWDTQYF

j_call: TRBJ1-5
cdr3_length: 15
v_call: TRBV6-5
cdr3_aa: CASSYSTTANQPQHF

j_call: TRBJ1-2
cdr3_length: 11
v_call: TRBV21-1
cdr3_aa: CARPINYGYTF

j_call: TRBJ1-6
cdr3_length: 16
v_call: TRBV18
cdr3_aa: CASSPNTGTANSPLHF

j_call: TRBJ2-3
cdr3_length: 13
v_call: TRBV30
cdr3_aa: CAWNRLATDTQYF

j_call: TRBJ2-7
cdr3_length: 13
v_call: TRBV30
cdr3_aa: CAWSGQGIGEQYF

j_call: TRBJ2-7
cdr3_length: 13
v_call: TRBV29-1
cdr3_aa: CSVTTSGTEEQYF

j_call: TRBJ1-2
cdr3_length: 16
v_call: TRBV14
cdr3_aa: CASSQGRGALNYGYTF

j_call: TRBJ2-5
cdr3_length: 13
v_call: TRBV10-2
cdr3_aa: CASSEGGIETQYF

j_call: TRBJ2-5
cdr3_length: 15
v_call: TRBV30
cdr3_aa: CAWSVQSSGGVAQYF

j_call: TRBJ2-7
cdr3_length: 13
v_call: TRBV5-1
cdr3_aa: CASSLAPEYEQYF

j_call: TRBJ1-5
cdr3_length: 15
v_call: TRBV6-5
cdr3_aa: CASKRLTGVPQPQHF

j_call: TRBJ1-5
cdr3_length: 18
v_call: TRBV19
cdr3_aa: CASSTIRTVGYSNQPQHF

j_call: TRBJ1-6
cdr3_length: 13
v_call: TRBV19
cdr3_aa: CASNDRYNSPLHF